This TCR beta chain was recorded in a study of T cells in Graves' hyperthyroidism and ophthalmopathy. The germline CDR1 and CDR2 sequences are SGHTA and FQGNSA. The CDR3 length is 14 residues. V was cut by 7 bases and J by 7 bases, with 20 bases left in between. Amplification yielded TCR beta CDR3 regions, with RNA transcripts as the source. The TCR CDR3 first-round RT-PCR relied on the HTBI primer set. TCRdb used MiXCR to reprocess the multiplex PCR reads, holding one entry per CDR3 protein. The table includes 75,000 to 100,000 distinct CDR3 sequences, around 50% detected once. This clonotype was detected many times.

The genes are TRBV7-2 and TRBJ2-7; D is possibly TRBD1 or TRBD2 (5 bases each). The sequence came from a woman between 35 and 50 years old with Graves' hyperthyroidism. Sequencing used blood. The CDR3 loop is CASTQAGTTGEQYF. In DNA, the CDR3 is TGTGCCAGCACCCAGGCCGGGACCACGGGGGAGCAGTACTTC. Using reference TRBV7-2 and TRBJ2-7 for the parts outside the CDR3, the full variable domain is GAGVSQSPSNKVTEKGKDVELRCDPISGHTALYWYRQSLGQGLEFLIYFQGNSAPDKSGLPSDRFSAERTGGSVSTLTIQRTQQEDSAVYLCASTQAGTTGEQYFGPGTRLTVT.